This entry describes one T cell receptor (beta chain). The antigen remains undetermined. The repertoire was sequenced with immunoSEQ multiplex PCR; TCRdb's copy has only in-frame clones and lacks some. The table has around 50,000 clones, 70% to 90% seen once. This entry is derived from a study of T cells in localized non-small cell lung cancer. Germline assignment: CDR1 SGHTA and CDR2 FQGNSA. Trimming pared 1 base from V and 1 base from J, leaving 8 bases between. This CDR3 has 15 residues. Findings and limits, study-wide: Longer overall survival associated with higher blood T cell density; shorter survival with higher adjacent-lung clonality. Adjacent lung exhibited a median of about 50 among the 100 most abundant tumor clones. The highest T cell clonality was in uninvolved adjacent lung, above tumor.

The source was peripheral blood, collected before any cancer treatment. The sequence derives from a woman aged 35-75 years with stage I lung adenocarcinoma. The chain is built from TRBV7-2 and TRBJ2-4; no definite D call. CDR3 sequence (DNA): TGTGCCAGCAGCTTAGTGGGGATCGCCAAAAACATTCAGTACTTC. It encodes CASSLVGIAKNIQYF.